The table lists the clone carrying this T cell receptor (beta chain) with many counts. The CDR3 covers 15 residues. Germline V lookup: CDR1 SGHTA, CDR2 FQGTGA. Trimming pared 1 base from V and 0 bases from J, leaving 7 bases between. The sample originates from a study of read filtering for tumor transcriptome and immune sequencing. From around 0.4 ug of RNA, a library with molecular barcoded alpha/delta and beta/gamma adaptors was made. TCRdb re-derived calls from the reads in MiXCR, one entry per CDR3 protein. The table has roughly 59,000 distinct CDR3 sequences, roughly 20% seen once. V is TRBV7-3 and J is TRBJ2-1; unclear D gene. The sequence was obtained from a donor aged 40 or older with multiple myeloma. Sequences were obtained from a population of CD138-negative cells sorted from bone marrow. CDR3 amino acids: CASSLKANSYNEQFF. In nucleotides, the CDR3 is TGTGCCAGCAGCTTAAAGGCTAACTCCTACAATGAGCAGTTCTTC.